One sample yielded the 24 T cell receptor beta chains listed below, sequenced in a study of blood T cell repertoires in COVID-19. Sequencing was performed with immunoSEQ multiplex PCR; in TCRdb, only in-frame clones are kept and a portion is missing. The repertoire holds roughly 72,000 clones, with roughly nine tenths as singletons. Sequencing used peripheral blood. The origin of the receptors is a human donor in a cohort sampled during active COVID-19.

The V and J genes are TRBV27 and TRBJ1-2; D uncertain. V lost 6 bases, J lost 8 bases, and 13 bases lay in between. Germline values: CDR1 MNHEY, CDR2 SMNVEV (reference sequence). The CDR3 loop spans 12 amino acids. The CDR3 region is CASRYGLDGYTF. CDR3 bases: TGTGCCAGCAGATACGGACTGGACGGCTACACCTTC.

The J gene is TRBJ1-2, the V gene TRBV10-1; D is perhaps TRBD1 (5 bases). CDR1 and CDR2 (germline): WNHNN, SYGVQD (reference sequence). The CDR3 runs 13 residues. V was shortened by 4 bases and J by 2 bases, with 8 bases between the two germline ends. CDR3 protein: CASSAGANYGYTF. The CDR3 DNA is TGCGCCAGCAGTGCTGGGGCCAACTATGGCTACACCTTC.

This chain uses TRBV7-9 with TRBJ2-3, with TRBD2 matching over 12 bases. Germline CDR1 reads SEHNR; CDR2 reads FQNEAQ (reference sequence). CDR3 size: 16 residues. With 5 bases clipped from V and 1 base from J, the junction kept 4 bases outside the gene matches. The CDR3 spells CASSPRTSGGTDTQYF. CDR3 sequence (DNA): TGTGCCAGCAGCCCTAGGACTAGCGGGGGCACAGATACGCAGTATTTT.

The chain joins TRBV5-1 to TRBJ2-5, with a tentative D call TRBD2 (6 bases). The CDR3 sequence is 15 residues long. The germline V gene has CDR1 SGHRS and CDR2 YFSETQ. Trimming cost V 3 bases and J 5 bases, with 17 bases left between them. The CDR3 DNA is TGCGCCAGCAGCTACCGGGACGGAGGGACGGAGACCCAGTACTTC. It yields the protein CASSYRDGGTETQYF.

The chain joins TRBV9 to TRBJ2-5, with TRBD2 as a possible D gene (5 bases). Germline V CDR1 and CDR2: SGDLS, YYNGEE. Trimming removed 3 bases at V and 5 bases at J, with 11 bases between. The CDR3 contains 13 residues. CDR3 loop: CASSAPREETQYF. CDR3 bases: TGTGCCAGCAGCGCCCCTAGGGAGGAGACCCAGTACTTC.

On this clone itself: No DNA is shown, since the ends of the CDR3 on it are uncertain; the CDR3 is the one TCRdb lists. The J gene is TRBJ1-2, the V gene TRBV5-4; the listed D gene, TRBD1, was not tested against the DNA. Germline values: CDR1 SGHNT, CDR2 YYREEE (reference sequence). The CDR3 region is 12 residues in length, termini included. The CDR3 protein is CASSVGQGARTF.

The chain employs TRBV5-6 and TRBJ1-4; 11 bases map to TRBD1. CDR3 size: 17 residues. The ends lost 0 bases at V and 2 bases at J; junction bases unmatched: 3. CDR1 is SGHDT and CDR2 is YYEEEE in the germline V gene. The CDR3 bases are TGTGCCAGCAGCTTGGAGGGACAGGGGGTGACTAATGAAAAACTGTTTTTT. Protein product: CASSLEGQGVTNEKLFF.

The J gene is TRBJ1-2, the V gene TRBV15; tentatively, D is TRBD1 (5 bases). V was pared by 0 bases and J by 4 bases, with 6 bases between. This CDR3 is built from 13 residues. Germline CDR1 and CDR2: LNHNV and YYDKDF (reference sequence). The DNA for the CDR3 is TGTGCCACCAGCAGAGACAGGGCCTATGGCTACACCTTC. This translates into CATSRDRAYGYTF. Looking up the rest from reference TRBV15 and TRBJ1-2 gives the full variable domain: DAMVIQNPRYQVTQFGKPVTLSCSQTLNHNVMYWYQQKSSQAPKLLFHYYDKDFNNEADTPDNFQSRRPNTSFCFLDIRSPGLGDTAMYLCATSRDRAYGYTFGSGTRLTVV.

J is TRBJ2-5 and V is TRBV19, with 8 bases lining up with TRBD2. The CDR3 sequence is 15 residues long. The V gene end was trimmed by 3 bases and the J gene end by 1 base; junction bases not matched to a gene: 4. The V gene's germline CDR1 is LNHDA and CDR2 SQIVND (reference sequence). In DNA form, the CDR3 reads TGTGCCAGTAGTATTAGGCGGGAGGTCCAAGAGACCCAGTACTTC. It translates to CASSIRREVQETQYF.

This chain's CDR3 is CASKARTSGRSWEYNEQFF. CDR3 DNA: TGTGCCAGTAAGGCTCGGACTAGCGGGAGGTCGTGGGAGTACAATGAGCAGTTCTTC. This sequence joins TRBV19 and TRBJ2-1, with 14 bases fitting TRBD2. The germline V gene encodes CDR1 LNHDA and CDR2 SQIVND (reference sequence). CDR3 length: 19 residues. The ends lost 7 bases at V and 4 bases at J; junction bases unmatched: 15.

This sequence joins TRBV10-3 and TRBJ1-2; D is undetermined. This CDR3 is built from 12 residues. Germline values: CDR1 ENHRY, CDR2 SYGVKD. Trimming took off 2 bases at V and 12 bases at J, with 13 bases between the two ends. The CDR3 loop reads CAISEGPGGNTF. CDR3 in DNA: TGTGCCATCAGTGAGGGGCCGGGAGGTAACACCTTC.

The CDR3 bases are TGTGCCAGCAGCGCCCGGGGACAGAAAAACATTCAGTACTTC. Protein product: CASSARGQKNIQYF. The J gene is TRBJ2-4, the V gene TRBV7-2; 7 nucleotides match TRBD1. The germline CDR1 and CDR2 sequences are SGHTA and FQGNSA. The CDR3 loop spans 14 amino acids. J lost 4 bases, V lost 5 bases, and 5 bases had no gene match.

CDR3 residues: CASSEDQGLRNQPQHF. CDR3 nucleotides: TGTGCCAGCAGTGAAGACCAGGGCCTTAGGAATCAGCCCCAGCATTTT. The chain carries TRBV6-1 and TRBJ1-5; D is possibly TRBD1 (5 bases). The CDR3 loop spans 16 amino acids. The ends were cut back, 1 base at V and 4 bases at J, with 14 bases in the middle. The germline CDR1 and CDR2 sequences are MNHNS and SASEGT.

The rearrangement links TRBV5-1 to TRBJ2-2, with D perhaps matching TRBD2 (6 bases). This CDR3 is 15 amino acids long. Germline CDR1 reads SGHRS; CDR2 reads YFSETQ. Trimming removed 2 bases from V and 4 bases from J, with 12 bases in between. CDR3 nucleotides: TGCGCCAGCAGCTTAGGAGGGGCCTCCACCGGGGAGCTGTTTTTT. Translation gives CASSLGGASTGELFF.

The rearrangement joins TRBV6-5 to TRBJ1-5; D is possibly TRBD1 (6 bases). This CDR3 region has 14 residues. Trimming shortened V by 4 bases and J by 3 bases, and 10 bases separated the two germline ends. From germline, CDR1 is MNHEY and CDR2 SVGAGI. CDR3 in amino acids: CASSWAGDNQPQHF. As DNA, the CDR3 is TGTGCCAGCAGTTGGGCAGGGGACAATCAGCCCCAGCATTTT.

This rearrangement joins TRBV2 to TRBJ2-3; 7 nucleotides line up with TRBD2. Trimming cost V 11 bases and J 2 bases; bases outside gene matches: 7. There are 13 residues in the CDR3. The germline V gene encodes CDR1 SNHLY and CDR2 FYNNEI. CDR3 sequence: CASGREHTDTQYF. The CDR3 DNA follows: TGTGCCTCTGGGAGGGAGCACACAGATACGCAGTATTTT.

The chain uses TRBV30 and TRBJ2-1, with a possible D match to TRBD2 (6 bases). The CDR3 has 15 amino acids. V lost 1 base to trimming and J lost 1 base, with 11 bases between them. The germline CDR1 and CDR2 sequences are GTSNPN and SVGIG (reference sequence). CDR3: CAWSGLGGSYNEQFF. In DNA, the CDR3 is TGTGCCTGGAGTGGGTTGGGAGGTTCCTACAATGAGCAGTTCTTC. Using reference TRBV30 and TRBJ2-1 for the parts outside the CDR3, the full variable domain is SQTIHQWPATLVQPVGSPLSLECTVEGTSNPNLYWYRQAAGRGLQLLFYSVGIGQISSEVPQNLSASRPQDRQFILSSKKLLLSDSGFYLCAWSGLGGSYNEQFFGPGTRLTVL.

The CDR3 sequence: CASSPQQGAYNEQFF. In nucleotides, the CDR3 is TGTGCCAGCTCACCACAACAGGGGGCATACAATGAGCAGTTCTTC. The chain employs TRBV18 and TRBJ2-1, with TRBD1 matching 9 bases. V was clipped by 1 base and J by 4 bases; unmatched bases: 2. CDR1 KGHSH and CDR2 LQKENI come from the germline V gene. The CDR3 length is 15 residues. The whole variable domain, remainder taken from reference TRBV18 and TRBJ2-1, is NAGVMQNPRHLVRRRGQEARLRCSPMKGHSHVYWYRQLPEEGLKFMVYLQKENIIDESGMPKERFSAEFPKEGPSILRIQQVVRGDSAAYFCASSPQQGAYNEQFFGPGTRLTVL.

V gene TRBV28 combines with J gene TRBJ2-5; D uncertain. This CDR3 is built from 14 residues. V lost 1 base and J lost 3, with 9 bases in between. Germline CDR1 and CDR2: MDHEN and SYDVKM. CDR3 sequence (DNA): TGTGCCAGCAGTTTATTGTACAGAAAAGAGACCCAGTACTTC. Amino acid sequence: CASSLLYRKETQYF.

The chain couples TRBV11-2 to TRBJ2-7; D is possibly TRBD1 (6 bases). The CDR3 sequence is 15 residues long. CDR1 and CDR2 (germline): SGHAT, FQNNGV. Trimming pared 4 bases from V and 2 bases from J, leaving 15 bases between. CDR3 nucleotides: TGTGCCAGCAGCTCCCCGACAGGTCCTCCCTACGAGCAGTACTTC. The encoded protein is CASSSPTGPPYEQYF.

The rearrangement links TRBV14 to TRBJ1-4; D is possibly TRBD1 (5 bases). Per the germline V gene, CDR1 is SGHDN and CDR2 is FVKESK. Trimming left V 3 bases short and J 2 bases short, with 10 bases between. The CDR3 is 15 residues long. The CDR3 DNA reads as TGTGCCAGCAGCCAGGCTCGGGGGACTAATGAAAAACTGTTTTTT. This gives the protein CASSQARGTNEKLFF. Variable domain in full (rest from reference TRBV14 and TRBJ1-4): EAGVTQFPSHSVIEKGQTVTLRCDPISGHDNLYWYRRVMGKEIKFLLHFVKESKQDESGMPNNRFLAERTGGTYSTLKVQPAELEDSGVYFCASSQARGTNEKLFFGSGTQLSVL.

The chain employs TRBV12-5 and TRBJ2-7, with TRBD1 matching over 8 bases. Germline V gene sequence: CDR1 LGHNT, CDR2 FRNRAP. V dropped 5 bases and J dropped 12; count of bases not matched to a gene: 12. This CDR3 is 13 amino acids long. The CDR3: CASGLDRGPFPYF. CDR3 nucleotide sequence: TGTGCTAGTGGTCTCGACAGGGGCCCTTTCCCGTACTTC.

This clone came up once. The gene calls are TRBV19 and TRBJ1-3, with 7 positions matching TRBD1. V shed 7 bases and J 2 bases; nucleotides not matched to a gene: 14. CDR1 and CDR2 from the germline V gene are LNHDA and SQIVND (reference sequence). The CDR3 covers 17 residues. CDR3 sequence: CASTPMTGTEAGNTIYF. CDR3 bases: TGTGCCAGTACTCCCATGACAGGGACTGAGGCTGGAAACACCATATATTTT.

This clone was counted between two and nine times. The rearrangement links TRBV15 to TRBJ2-1; 10 bases match TRBD2. V lost 0 bases, J lost 0 bases, and 17 bases stayed unmatched. CDR1 is LNHNV and CDR2 is YYDKDF in the germline V gene (reference sequence). The length of the CDR3 is 22 residues. The CDR3 DNA is TGTGCCACCAGCAGAGATCCGGTAGTAGCGGGGGGCCCCTTCCTCTCCTACAATGAGCAGTTCTTC. Its protein product is CATSRDPVVAGGPFLSYNEQFF. The full variable domain, its missing parts supplied by reference TRBV15 and TRBJ2-1, is DAMVIQNPRYQVTQFGKPVTLSCSQTLNHNVMYWYQQKSSQAPKLLFHYYDKDFNNEADTPDNFQSRRPNTSFCFLDIRSPGLGDTAMYLCATSRDPVVAGGPFLSYNEQFFGPGTRLTVL.